The T cell receptor beta chain described here comes from a study of T cell responses to AZD1222 COVID-19 vaccine. Study conclusions and caveats: Reportedly, close to half of spike-specific TCRs are directed against unmutated variant regions. Just five or six AZD1222 recipients were seropositive at baseline.

Generated by immunoSEQ multiplex PCR, the TCRdb table keeps only in-frame clones and is missing some. The sample contains about 99,000 clones, nearly 90% of which appear only once. Trimming at V came to 4 bases and at J to 5 bases, leaving 9 bases not matched to a gene. The CDR3 runs 15 residues. CDR1 is MNHEY and CDR2 is SVGEGT in the germline V gene. With respect to this clone: Antigen specificity is unknown.

The rearrangement joins TRBV6-2 or TRBV6-3 to TRBJ2-5; TRBD1 aligns across 8 bases. The receptor's source is an adult in good health. Sequencing was performed on peripheral blood, taken on day 0 of AZD1222 vaccination. The CDR3: CASSSPDRGEETQYF. The CDR3 bases are TGTGCCAGCAGTTCCCCTGACAGGGGAGAGGAGACCCAGTACTTC.